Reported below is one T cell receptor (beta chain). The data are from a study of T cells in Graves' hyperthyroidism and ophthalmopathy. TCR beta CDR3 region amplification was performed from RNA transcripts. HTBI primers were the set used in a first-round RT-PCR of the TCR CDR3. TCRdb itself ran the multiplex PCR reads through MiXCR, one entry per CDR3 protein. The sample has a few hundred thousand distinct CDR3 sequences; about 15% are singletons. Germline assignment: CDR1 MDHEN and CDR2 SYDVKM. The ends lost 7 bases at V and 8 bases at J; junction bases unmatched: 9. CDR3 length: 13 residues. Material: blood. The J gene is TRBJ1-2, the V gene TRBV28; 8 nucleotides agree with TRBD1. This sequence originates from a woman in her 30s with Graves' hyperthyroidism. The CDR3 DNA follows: TGTGCCAGCACCACCACAGGGGGGAAAGGCTACACCTTC. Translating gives CASTTTGGKGYTF.